This TCR beta chain comes out of a study of metastatic and nonmetastatic thyroid tumors. Study background: Both malignant and benign thyroid patients supplied peripheral blood and tumor or nodule tissue samples, across which the repertoires of these patients were then compared. General study results and limits: When malignant thyroid tumors were compared with benign nodules, TCR beta diversity was reportedly significantly higher in the malignant tumors. This held in both blood and tumor samples.

Looked up from germline, CDR1 is MNHEY and CDR2 is SMNVEV (reference sequence). V was shortened by 7 bases and J by 4 bases, with 13 bases between the two germline ends. This CDR3 spans 13 amino acids. Patients were all untreated before their thyroid surgery. Original analysis: To classify distant metastasis in papillary thyroid cancer, a model was built from CDR3 differences across clinicopathological groups. With MiXCR, TCRdb reprocessed the PCR reads. These V and J calls derive from TCRdb rather than the authors' analysis. In the table there are 15,000 to 20,000 clones, about a quarter of which are singletons. Details on this clone: Its antigen is as yet unknown.

Sequencing was carried out using adjacent normal tissue. The chain is built from TRBV27 and TRBJ1-1; D is possibly TRBD1 (6 bases). This TCR was sampled from a female donor with papillary thyroid cancer or a benign thyroid nodule (not recorded which). Some clones in this sample may be carry-over from other donors' samples. CDR3 nucleotide sequence: TGTGCCAGCACGACTGGGGGCGGCACTGAAGCTTTCTTT. Protein: CASTTGGGTEAFF.